These 17 T cell receptor beta chains were all obtained from the same sample, sequenced in a study of molecular identifiers for immune sequencing clone quantification. TCRdb ran MiXCR on the PCR reads and lists one entry per CDR3 protein. This sample carries 70,000 to 95,000 distinct CDR3 sequences, around 19% of them seen once, and the ten largest clones take 0.7% to 0.95%. The specimen sequenced was naive CD8+ T cells from blood, with Jurkat cell RNA spiked in. Subset here: FACS-sorted CD8+CD4-CCR7+CD45RA+ naive T cells. The receptors shown here come from a human donor in good health. Some libraries in this study had Jurkat cell RNA spiked in.

The sample holds one count of this clonotype. A read error may be the cause here, since a much bigger clone is one base away. This chain connects TRBV4-3 to TRBJ2-7; no firm D call. Trimming removed 0 bases at V and 6 bases at J, with 6 bases between. The CDR3 contains 12 residues. Germline V gene data show CDR1 as LGHNA and CDR2 as YSLEER. The CDR3, as DNA: TGCGCCAGCAGCCAAGATCACAGCGAGCAGTACTTC. This sequence encodes CASSQDHSEQYF.

This clonotype was counted ten times or more. V and J are TRBV28 and TRBJ2-1, with D possibly being TRBD1 (6 bases). The CDR3 is 17 residues long. V was pared by 4 bases and J by 8 bases, with 24 bases between. Germline V gene sequence: CDR1 MDHEN, CDR2 SYDVKM. The DNA of the CDR3 is TGTGCCAGCAGTTCCACCTACAGGGACGGACCGCAATATGAGCAGTTCTTC. Encoded protein: CASSSTYRDGPQYEQFF.

There are many counts of this clonotype. The V gene is TRBV27, the J gene TRBJ2-1; 10 bases match TRBD2. V was pared by 3 bases and J by 4 bases, with 12 bases of the junction left unmatched. CDR1 is MNHEY, CDR2 SMNVEV, per germline (reference sequence). This CDR3 region has 18 residues. The CDR3 DNA is TGTGCCAGCAGTTTGGGCCCCCTAGGAGCGGGAGGGTACAATGAGCAGTTCTTC. Encoded protein: CASSLGPLGAGGYNEQFF.

The rearrangement uses TRBV7-9 and TRBJ2-3; 7 positions match TRBD2. V lost 5 bases to trimming and J lost 8 bases; unmatched junction nucleotides: 10. This CDR3 is 14 amino acids long. CDR1 and CDR2 (germline): SEHNR, FQNEAQ (reference sequence). CDR3 protein: CASSDGLVSGTQYF. The CDR3 bases are TGTGCCAGCAGCGACGGACTAGTCTCCGGTACGCAGTATTTT.

Remarks on this clonotype: Since a much larger clone is just one base distant, this may be a read error. V is TRBV5-5 and J is TRBJ2-7; D is undetermined. The CDR3 loop spans 10 amino acids. Germline V gene data show CDR1 as SGHKS and CDR2 as YYEKEE (reference sequence). The CDR3 DNA is TGTGCCAGCAGCCTCTACGAGCAGTGCTTC. It specifies CASSLYEQCF.

There are many counts of this clonotype. The genes are TRBV29-1 and TRBJ2-1, with TRBD2 matching 13 bases. CDR3 length: 14 amino acids. Germline lookup yields CDR1 SQVTM and CDR2 ANQGSEA. V was pared by 1 base and J by 10 bases, with 4 bases of the junction left unmatched. The CDR3 spells CSVEATGLAGEQFF. CDR3 bases: TGCAGCGTTGAAGCCACGGGACTAGCGGGGGAGCAGTTCTTC.

There are many counts of this clonotype. The rearrangement uses TRBV29-1 and TRBJ2-3; D is perhaps TRBD1 or TRBD2 (6 bases each). The CDR3 contains 17 residues. Germline CDR1 and CDR2: SQVTM and ANQGSEA. The ends were cut back, 0 bases at V and 2 bases at J, with 18 bases in the middle. The CDR3 loop reads CSVEEGGTPGATDTQYF. Here the CDR3 DNA reads TGCAGCGTTGAAGAAGGAGGCACCCCGGGGGCCACAGATACGCAGTATTTT.

In this sample, this clonotype turned up many times. This sequence joins TRBV12-3 or TRBV12-4 and TRBJ2-7, with 11 bases matching TRBD2. The CDR3 runs to 15 residues. The V and J ends lost 4 bases and 6 bases, in that order; junction bases with no gene match: 8. CDR3 nucleotides: TGTGCCAGCAGTTGGCTAGCGGGAGGAGGAATCGAGCAGTACTTC. Amino acid sequence: CASSWLAGGGIEQYF.

The sample holds many counts of this clonotype. The gene calls are TRBV20-1 and TRBJ2-7, with 7 bases that match TRBD2. Trimming at V came to 3 bases and at J to 0 bases, leaving 8 bases not matched to a gene. Germline CDR1 reads DFQATT; CDR2 reads SNEGSKA (reference sequence). This CDR3 comprises 15 residues. The CDR3: CSARPDRDYSYEQYF. CDR3 sequence (DNA): TGCAGTGCTAGGCCCGACCGGGACTACTCCTACGAGCAGTACTTC.

This clonotype was observed a handful of times. CDR3 sequence: CASSTKGRFNEQFF. The CDR3 DNA is TGTGCCAGCAGCACTAAGGGAAGGTTCAATGAGCAGTTCTTC. The chain uses TRBV7-9 and TRBJ2-1; D remains unclear. The CDR3 totals 14 residues. The germline gives CDR1 SEHNR, CDR2 FQNEAQ (reference sequence). V was cut by 5 bases and J by 6 bases, with 14 bases left in between.

This clonotype has at least ten counts. CDR3 in DNA: TGTGCCAGCAGCGCTCGACTAGCGGGAGGGACAGATACGCAGTATTTT. Amino acids: CASSARLAGGTDTQYF. The chain joins TRBV9 to TRBJ2-3; 14 bases line up with TRBD2. This CDR3 has 16 residues. Germline CDR1 reads SGDLS; CDR2 reads YYNGEE. V trimming: 3 bases; J trimming: 3 bases; junction bases outside the gene matches: 3.

In this sample, this clonotype turned up many times. The rearrangement uses TRBV28 and TRBJ1-1; a weak D match, TRBD1 (6 bases). Germline V gene data show CDR1 as MDHEN and CDR2 as SYDVKM. V lost 2 bases, J lost 6 bases, and 16 bases lay in between. The CDR3 length is 15 residues. The CDR3 spells CASSLIMRGEAEAFF. The CDR3 DNA reads as TGTGCCAGCAGTTTAATAATGAGGGGGGAGGCTGAAGCTTTCTTT. Complete variable domain (other parts from reference TRBV28 and TRBJ1-1): DVKVTQSSRYLVKRTGEKVFLECVQDMDHENMFWYRQDPGLGLRLIYFSYDVKMKEKGDIPEGYSVSREKKERFSLILESASTNQTSMYLCASSLIMRGEAEAFFGQGTRLTVV.

Worth noting for this clonotype: A read error may explain this, as a much larger clone is one base away. The chain has TRBV2 and TRBJ2-1; a weak D match, TRBD1 (5 bases). The CDR3 extends over 15 amino acids. Per the germline V gene, CDR1 is SNHLY and CDR2 is FYNNEI. DNA for the CDR3: TGTGCCAGCGGTGAGTGGTCCACAGGTTACAATGAGCAGTTCTTC. Its translation: CASGEWSTGYNEQFF.

This clonotype occurred a few times. This may be a read error: a much more frequent sequence differs by one nucleotide. The CDR3 does not close with the conserved phenylalanine or tryptophan, likely indicating a read error. The chain links TRBV19 to TRBJ1-5; D perhaps matches TRBD1 (5 bases). The CDR3 sequence is 14 residues long. Per germline, CDR1 LNHDA and CDR2 SQIVND (reference sequence). Trimming cost V 3 bases and J 6 bases, with 12 bases left between them. The CDR3 region is CASSIQGMSQPQHL. Here the CDR3 DNA reads TGTGCCAGTAGTATCCAGGGAATGAGTCAGCCCCAGCATCTT.

Regarding this clonotype: A much larger clone differs by one base, so this may be a read error. V gene TRBV7-9 combines with J gene TRBJ1-6; D uncertain. This CDR3 is 14 amino acids long. The germline V gene has CDR1 SEHNR and CDR2 FQNEAQ (reference sequence). CDR3 sequence reads: CAGSLAGRNSPLHF. For the CDR3, the DNA is TGTGCCGGCAGCTTAGCTGGGAGGAATTCACCCCTCCACTTT.

This clonotype was picked up many times. This sequence joins TRBV27 and TRBJ2-7; 13 nucleotides match TRBD2. The CDR3 loop spans 13 amino acids. Per germline, CDR1 MNHEY and CDR2 SMNVEV (reference sequence). With 10 bases clipped from V and 4 bases from J, the junction kept 4 bases outside the gene matches. The CDR3 loop is CANTSGRVYEQYF. In DNA, the CDR3 is TGTGCCAACACTAGCGGGAGGGTGTACGAGCAGTACTTC.

This clonotype occurred many times. The CDR3 region is CASSPGTTAGELFF. The CDR3 DNA is TGCGCCAGCAGCCCCGGGACAACAGCCGGGGAGCTGTTTTTT. The gene calls are TRBV4-3 and TRBJ2-2; tentatively, D is TRBD1 (6 bases). This CDR3 has 14 amino acids. Germline V gene sequence: CDR1 LGHNA, CDR2 YSLEER. V gave up 4 bases and J gave up 6 bases, with 12 bases separating them.